These T cell receptor beta chains were read from a single sample in a study of blood T cell repertoires in COVID-19. Some clones are missing from TCRdb's copy, which holds only in-frame ones; the method was immunoSEQ multiplex PCR. The top ten clones hold 1.1% of a sample with about 110,000 clones, about 87% of them seen once. Source material: peripheral blood. All receptors derive from a human donor in a cohort sampled during active COVID-19. CDR3s include the opening cysteine and the closing phenylalanine or tryptophan. D genes are given only for firm matches. Expanded clones get a size class; other rows say once, few or many, or leave the size out.

abundance	j_gene	v_gene	d_gene	CDR3aa	CDR3nt
.	TRBJ2-7	TRBV5-1	TRBD2	CASSTSGGANNEQYF	TGCGCCAGCAGCACCTCCGGGGGGGCTAATAACGAGCAGTACTTC
.	TRBJ2-1	TRBV4-2	.	CASSPPGAVYNEQFF	TGTGCCAGCAGCCCCCCGGGTGCAGTTTACAATGAGCAGTTCTTC
.	TRBJ1-2	TRBV19	.	CASSSLGHELNYGYTF	TGTGCCAGTAGTTCCCTGGGACACGAGCTTAACTATGGCTACACCTTC
.	TRBJ2-3	TRBV7-2	TRBD2	CASSPSGGQIDTQYF	TGTGCCAGCAGCCCCAGCGGGGGGCAGATAGATACGCAGTATTTT
.	TRBJ2-7	TRBV5-1	.	CASSFRPSQGEQYF	TGCGCCAGCAGTTTCCGCCCCTCCCAGGGCGAGCAGTACTTC
few	TRBJ1-5	TRBV5-1	.	CASSLESGYNQPQHF	TGCGCCAGCAGCTTGGAATCCGGTTACAATCAGCCCCAGCATTTT
.	TRBJ1-2	TRBV10-3	TRBD1	CAISRDRVSRHYGYTF	TGTGCCATCAGCCGGGACAGGGTTAGCCGGCACTATGGCTACACCTTC
.	TRBJ1-1	TRBV6-2/TRBV6-3	.	CASSYRQNTEAFF	TGTGCCAGCAGTTACAGACAGAACACTGAAGCTTTCTTT
.	TRBJ2-5	TRBV2	TRBD2	CASSFGSGRAGTQYF	TGTGCCAGCAGTTTTGGTAGCGGGAGGGCCGGGACCCAGTACTTC
.	TRBJ2-1	TRBV20-1	.	CSASVNEQFF	TGCAGTGCTTCCGTCAATGAGCAGTTCTTC
.	TRBJ1-1	TRBV28	TRBD1	CASSIRTGVGNTEAFF	TGTGCCAGCAGTATTAGGACAGGGGTAGGGAACACTGAAGCTTTCTTT
.	TRBJ2-5	TRBV6-2/TRBV6-3	TRBD2	CASSSRRLAGGVEGERETQYF	TGTGCCAGCAGTTCACGAAGACTAGCGGGGGGAGTAGAAGGGGAACGAGAGACCCAGTACTTC
.	TRBJ1-2	TRBV7-9	.	CASSLGRSPNYGYTF	TGTGCCAGCAGCTTAGGGCGGAGTCCTAACTATGGCTACACCTTC
once	TRBJ2-7	TRBV28	.	CASLGPNTYEQYF	TGTGCCAGCCTGGGGCCAAACACCTACGAGCAGTACTTC
.	TRBJ2-1	TRBV7-9	.	CASSSTESNEQFF	TGTGCCAGCAGCTCCACGGAGAGCAATGAGCAGTTCTTC
.	TRBJ1-1	TRBV9	TRBD1	CASSAGQGGLTEAFF	TGTGCCAGCAGCGCTGGACAGGGAGGATTGACTGAAGCTTTCTTT
.	TRBJ1-2	TRBV5-6	TRBD1	CASRRGQGHGYTF	TGTGCCAGCAGACGCGGACAGGGGCATGGCTACACCTTC
.	TRBJ2-3	TRBV5-1	.	CASSPIPRASTDTQYF	TGCGCCAGCAGCCCGATTCCCCGAGCGAGCACAGATACGCAGTATTTT
.	TRBJ1-2	TRBV29-1	.	CKVPDSSYGYTF	TGCAAAGTACCAGACAGCTCCTATGGCTACACCTTC
once	TRBJ2-5	TRBV9	.	CASSPGGQETQYF	TGTGCCAGCAGCCCGGGCGGGCAAGAGACCCAGTACTTC
.	TRBJ1-5	TRBV24-1	.	CATSDLKGAKNQPQHF	TGTGCCACCAGTGATTTAAAAGGGGCGAAGAATCAGCCCCAGCATTTT
.	TRBJ2-2	TRBV5-1	.	CASRGQPTGELFF	TGCGCCAGCAGGGGACAACCCACCGGGGAGCTGTTTTTT
.	TRBJ2-7	TRBV19	.	CASIGANPPYEQYF	TGTGCCAGTATAGGGGCAAATCCACCCTACGAGCAGTACTTC
.	TRBJ2-1	TRBV20-1	TRBD2	CSASRSSGVQFF	TGCAGTGCTAGTCGGTCTAGCGGGGTGCAGTTCTTC
.	TRBJ1-1	TRBV5-4	.	CASSRPATGKNTEAFF	TGTGCCAGCAGCCGACCCGCCACAGGGAAGAACACTGAAGCTTTCTTT
once	TRBJ1-2	TRBV12-3/TRBV12-4	.	CASSPVSNYGYTF	TGTGCCAGCAGTCCCGTCTCTAACTATGGCTACACCTTC
.	TRBJ2-1	TRBV29-1	.	CSVEDLLTSNEQFF	TGCAGCGTTGAAGATCTTTTAACTAGCAATGAGCAGTTCTTC
.	TRBJ2-3	TRBV3-1/TRBV3-2	TRBD2	CASSPGASGASTDTQYF	TGTGCCAGCAGCCCAGGAGCTAGCGGAGCTAGCACAGATACGCAGTATTTT